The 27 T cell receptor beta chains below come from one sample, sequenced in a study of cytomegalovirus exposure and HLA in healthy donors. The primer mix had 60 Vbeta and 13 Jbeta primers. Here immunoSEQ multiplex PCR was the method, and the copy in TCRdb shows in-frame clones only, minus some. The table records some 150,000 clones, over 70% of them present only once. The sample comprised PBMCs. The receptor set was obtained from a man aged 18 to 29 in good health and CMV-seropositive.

This CDR3 is CASSYSGGSGNQPQHF. DNA of the CDR3: TGTGCCAGCAGTTACTCTGGAGGCTCGGGCAATCAGCCCCAGCATTTT. The chain employs TRBV6-6 and TRBJ1-5; D is unclear. CDR3 length: 16 residues. The V gene lost 0 bases and the J gene lost 2 bases, with 11 bases spanning the gap. Germline values: CDR1 MNHNY, CDR2 SVGAGI (reference sequence).

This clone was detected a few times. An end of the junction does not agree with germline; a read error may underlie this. The CDR3 DNA is TGTTCCAGCAGCTTAGCCGGCGGGTTTGGGGACTATGGCTACACCTTC. Amino acids: CSSSLAGGFGDYGYTF. This chain joins TRBV7-9 and TRBJ1-2; D unresolved. The germline CDR1 and CDR2 sequences are SEHNR and FQNEAQ (reference sequence). The CDR3 is 16 amino acids.

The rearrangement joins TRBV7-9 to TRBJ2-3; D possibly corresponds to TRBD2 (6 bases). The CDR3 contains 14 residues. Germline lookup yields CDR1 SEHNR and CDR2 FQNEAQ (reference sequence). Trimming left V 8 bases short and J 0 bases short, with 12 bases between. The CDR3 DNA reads TGTGCCAGCGGGAAAGGACTAAGCACAGATACGCAGTATTTT. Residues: CASGKGLSTDTQYF.

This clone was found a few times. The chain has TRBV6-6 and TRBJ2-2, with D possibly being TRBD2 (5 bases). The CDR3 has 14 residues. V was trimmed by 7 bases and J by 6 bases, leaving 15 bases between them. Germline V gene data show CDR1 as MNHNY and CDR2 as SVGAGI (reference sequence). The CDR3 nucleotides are TGTGCCAGCACCCACCCCGTGAGGGCCGGGGAGCTGTTTTTT. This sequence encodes CASTHPVRAGELFF.

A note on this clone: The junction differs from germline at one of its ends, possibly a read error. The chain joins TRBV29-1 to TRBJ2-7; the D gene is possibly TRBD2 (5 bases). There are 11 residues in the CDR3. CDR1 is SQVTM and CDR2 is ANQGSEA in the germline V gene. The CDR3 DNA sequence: TGCAGCGTTGGGGAGTCTTACGAGCAGCACTTC. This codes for CSVGESYEQHF.

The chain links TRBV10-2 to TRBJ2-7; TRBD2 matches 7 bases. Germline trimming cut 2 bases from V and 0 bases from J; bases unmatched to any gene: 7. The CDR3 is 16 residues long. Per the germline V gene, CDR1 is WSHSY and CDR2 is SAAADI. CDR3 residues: CASSEPRLAVSYEQYF. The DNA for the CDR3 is TGCGCCAGCAGTGAGCCCAGACTAGCAGTCTCCTACGAGCAGTACTTC.

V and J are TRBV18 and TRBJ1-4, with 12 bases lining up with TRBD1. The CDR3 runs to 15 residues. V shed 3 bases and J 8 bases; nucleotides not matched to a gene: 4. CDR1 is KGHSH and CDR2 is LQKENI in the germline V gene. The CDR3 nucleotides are TGTGCCAGCTCACCGTCGGGACAGGGGGCGGAAAAACTGTTTTTT. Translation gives CASSPSGQGAEKLFF.

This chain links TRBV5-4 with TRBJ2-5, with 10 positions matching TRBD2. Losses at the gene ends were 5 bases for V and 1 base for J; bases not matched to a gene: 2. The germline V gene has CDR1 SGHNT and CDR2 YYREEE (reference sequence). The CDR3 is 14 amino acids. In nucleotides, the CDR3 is TGTGCCAGCAGAGCGGGAGGGTCCCAAGAGACCCAGTACTTC. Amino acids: CASRAGGSQETQYF. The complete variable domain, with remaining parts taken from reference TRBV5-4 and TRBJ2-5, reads ETGVTQSPTHLIKTRGQQVTLRCSSQSGHNTVSWYQQALGQGPQFIFQYYREEENGRGNFPPRFSGLQFPNYSSELNVNALELDDSALYLCASRAGGSQETQYFGPGTRLLVL.

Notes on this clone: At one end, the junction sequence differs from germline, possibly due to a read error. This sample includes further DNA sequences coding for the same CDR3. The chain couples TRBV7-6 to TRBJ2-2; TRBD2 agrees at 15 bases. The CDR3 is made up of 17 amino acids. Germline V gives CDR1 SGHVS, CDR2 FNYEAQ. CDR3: CASSPGLAGGLTGELFF. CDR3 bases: TGCGCCAGCAGCCCAGGACTAGCGGGGGGGCTCACCGGGGAGCTGTTTTTT.

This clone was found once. CDR3 sequence reads: CASSDIQETQYF. The CDR3, as DNA: TGTGCCAGCAGTGACATCCAAGAGACCCAGTACTTC. The chain joins TRBV6-5 to TRBJ2-5; no reliable D call. Deletions cut 5 bases from V and 1 base from J, with 5 bases between. This CDR3 contains 12 residues. Looked up from germline, CDR1 is MNHEY and CDR2 is SVGAGI.

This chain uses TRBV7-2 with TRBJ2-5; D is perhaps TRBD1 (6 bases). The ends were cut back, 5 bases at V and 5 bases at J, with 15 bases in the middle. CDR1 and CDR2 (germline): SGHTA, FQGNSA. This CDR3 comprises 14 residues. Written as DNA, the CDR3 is TGTGCCAGCAGCCCGTCTCGGCAGGGGGAGACCCAGTACTTC. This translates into CASSPSRQGETQYF.

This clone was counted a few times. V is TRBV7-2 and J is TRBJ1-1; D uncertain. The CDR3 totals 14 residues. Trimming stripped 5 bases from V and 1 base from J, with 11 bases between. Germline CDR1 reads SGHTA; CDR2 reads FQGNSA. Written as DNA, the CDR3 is TGTGCCAGCAGCCCTAGCCAGGCGAACACTGAAGCTTTCTTT. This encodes CASSPSQANTEAFF.

The CDR3 loop reads CASSSTAQGVMNTEAFF. DNA for the CDR3: TGTGCCAGCAGCTCCACTGCACAAGGGGTGATGAACACTGAAGCTTTCTTT. The chain carries TRBV7-9 and TRBJ1-1; D may be TRBD1 (5 bases). The germline V gene encodes CDR1 SEHNR and CDR2 FQNEAQ (reference sequence). Trimming cost V 4 bases and J 0 bases, with 18 bases left between them. The CDR3 totals 17 residues. Filled out from reference TRBV7-9 and TRBJ1-1, the complete variable domain reads DTGVSQNPRHKITKRGQNVTFRCDPISEHNRLYWYRQTLGQGPEFLTYFQNEAQLEKSRLLSDRFSAERPKGSFSTLEIQRTEQGDSAMYLCASSSTAQGVMNTEAFFGQGTRLTVV.

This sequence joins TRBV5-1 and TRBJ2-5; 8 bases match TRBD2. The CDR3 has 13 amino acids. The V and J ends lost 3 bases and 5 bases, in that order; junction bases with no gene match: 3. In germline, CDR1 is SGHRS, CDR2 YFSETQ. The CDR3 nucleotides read TGCGCCAGCAGCTGGACTAGCCGGGAGACCCAGTACTTC. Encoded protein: CASSWTSRETQYF.

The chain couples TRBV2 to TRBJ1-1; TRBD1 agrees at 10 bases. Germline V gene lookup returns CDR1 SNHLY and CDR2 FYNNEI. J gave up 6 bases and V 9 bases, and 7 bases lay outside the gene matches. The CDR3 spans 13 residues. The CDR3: CARWDRGSSEAFF. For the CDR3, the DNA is TGTGCCAGATGGGACAGGGGATCGTCTGAAGCTTTCTTT.

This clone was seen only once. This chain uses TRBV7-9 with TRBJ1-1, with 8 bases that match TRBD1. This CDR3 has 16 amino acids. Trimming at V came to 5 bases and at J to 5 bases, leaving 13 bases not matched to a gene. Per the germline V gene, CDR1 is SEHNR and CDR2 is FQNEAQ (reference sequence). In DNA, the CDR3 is TGTGCCAGCAGCCCATTGTGGCAGGGGGCGCAAACTGAAGCTTTCTTT. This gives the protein CASSPLWQGAQTEAFF.

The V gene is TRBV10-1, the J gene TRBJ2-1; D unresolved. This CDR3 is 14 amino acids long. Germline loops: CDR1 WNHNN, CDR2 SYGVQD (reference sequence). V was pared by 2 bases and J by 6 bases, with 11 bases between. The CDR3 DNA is TGCGCCAGCAGTGAGAGGCTAGACTCCAATGAGCAGTTCTTC. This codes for CASSERLDSNEQFF.

The chain's CDR3 is CASSLVGGRVAEAFF. The CDR3 DNA sequence: TGTGCCAGCAGTTTAGTGGGGGGGCGCGTGGCTGAAGCTTTCTTT. V and J are TRBV27 and TRBJ1-1; D possibly corresponds to TRBD1 (6 bases). Germline values: CDR1 MNHEY, CDR2 SMNVEV (reference sequence). The V gene lost 2 bases and the J gene lost 6 bases, with 16 bases spanning the gap. The CDR3 sequence is 15 residues long.

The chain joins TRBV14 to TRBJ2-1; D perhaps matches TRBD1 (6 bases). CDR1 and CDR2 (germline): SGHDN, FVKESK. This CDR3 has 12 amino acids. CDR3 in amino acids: CATTRGYNEQFF. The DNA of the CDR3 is TGTGCTACGACCAGGGGATACAATGAGCAGTTCTTC.

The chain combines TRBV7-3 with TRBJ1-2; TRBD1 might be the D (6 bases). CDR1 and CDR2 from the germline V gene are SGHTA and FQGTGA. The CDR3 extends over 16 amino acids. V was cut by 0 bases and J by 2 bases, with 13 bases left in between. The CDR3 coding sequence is TGTGCCAGCAGCTTAACAGATGGACAGCGGAACTATGGCTACACCTTC. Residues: CASSLTDGQRNYGYTF.

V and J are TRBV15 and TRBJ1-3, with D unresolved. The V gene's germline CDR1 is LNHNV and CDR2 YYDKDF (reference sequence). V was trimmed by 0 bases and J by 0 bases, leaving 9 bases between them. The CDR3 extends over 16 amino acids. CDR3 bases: TGTGCCACCAGCAGAGATCCTCACACCTCTGGAAACACCATATATTTT. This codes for CATSRDPHTSGNTIYF. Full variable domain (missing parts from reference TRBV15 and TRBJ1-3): DAMVIQNPRYQVTQFGKPVTLSCSQTLNHNVMYWYQQKSSQAPKLLFHYYDKDFNNEADTPDNFQSRRPNTSFCFLDIRSPGLGDTAMYLCATSRDPHTSGNTIYFGEGSWLTVV.

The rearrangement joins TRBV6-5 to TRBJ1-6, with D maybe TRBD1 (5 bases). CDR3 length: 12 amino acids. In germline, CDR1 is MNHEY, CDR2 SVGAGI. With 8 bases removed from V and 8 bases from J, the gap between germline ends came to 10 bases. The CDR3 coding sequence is TGTGCCAGCTACGGGGGTGATTCACCCCTCCACTTT. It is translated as CASYGGDSPLHF.

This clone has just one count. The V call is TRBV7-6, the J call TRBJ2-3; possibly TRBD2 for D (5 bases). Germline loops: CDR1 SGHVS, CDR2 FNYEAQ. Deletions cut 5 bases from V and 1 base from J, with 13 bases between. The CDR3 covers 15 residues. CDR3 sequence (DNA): TGTGCCAGCAGCAAAAGCGGAAGTCGCACAGATACGCAGTATTTT. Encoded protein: CASSKSGSRTDTQYF.

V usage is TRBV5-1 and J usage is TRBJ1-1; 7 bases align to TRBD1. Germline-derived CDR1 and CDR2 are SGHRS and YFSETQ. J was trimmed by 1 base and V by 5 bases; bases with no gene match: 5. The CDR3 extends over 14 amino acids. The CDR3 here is CASRQGTPNTEAFF. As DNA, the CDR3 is TGCGCCAGCAGACAGGGGACCCCGAACACTGAAGCTTTCTTT.

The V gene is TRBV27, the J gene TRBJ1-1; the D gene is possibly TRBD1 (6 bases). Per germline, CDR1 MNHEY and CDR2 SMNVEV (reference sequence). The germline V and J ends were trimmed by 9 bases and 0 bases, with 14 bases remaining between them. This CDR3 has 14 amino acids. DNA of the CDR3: TGTGCCAGTCTCCCTACAGGGCTGAACACTGAAGCTTTCTTT. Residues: CASLPTGLNTEAFF.

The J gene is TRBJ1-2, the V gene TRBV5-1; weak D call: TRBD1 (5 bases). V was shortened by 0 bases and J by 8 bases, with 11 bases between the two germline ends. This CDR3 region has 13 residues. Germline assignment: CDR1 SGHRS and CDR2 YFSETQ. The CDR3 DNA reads TGCGCCAGCAGCTTGGAGGGGACTCGGGGCTACACCTTC. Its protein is CASSLEGTRGYTF.

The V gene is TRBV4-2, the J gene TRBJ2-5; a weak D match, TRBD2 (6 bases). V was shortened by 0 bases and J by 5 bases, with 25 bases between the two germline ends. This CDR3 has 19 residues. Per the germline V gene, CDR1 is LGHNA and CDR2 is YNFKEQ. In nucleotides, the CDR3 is TGTGCCAGCAGCCAAGAATTTAGTTTAGTGGGGGGACCCCATGAGACCCAGTACTTC. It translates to CASSQEFSLVGGPHETQYF.